The 21 T cell receptor beta chains in this list originate from one sample, sequenced in a study of shared clonotypes between healthy human individuals. Measured with immunoSEQ multiplex PCR; TCRdb has only the in-frame clones, and not every one. This table has over 2 million clones, just under 95% appearing once. It was CD45RO-negative cells, positively selected for CCR7, that made up naive CD8 cells, with terminally differentiated effector memory CD45RA+ cells excluded. Material: naive CD8+ T cells sorted from blood. The origin of the receptors is a man between 18 and 35 years old in good health.

This clone was detected ten times or more. This chain links TRBV4-3 with TRBJ1-5; D might be TRBD1 (5 bases). CDR1 and CDR2 from the germline V gene are LGHNA and YSLEER. Trimming took 1 base from V and 5 from J, leaving 9 bases between them. The CDR3 extends over 14 amino acids. The DNA of the CDR3 is TGCGCCAGCAGCCAAGGAGAGGGGTATCAGCCCCAGCATTTT. Translation gives CASSQGEGYQPQHF.

V and J are TRBV2 and TRBJ2-3; D perhaps matches TRBD2 (5 bases). Trimming cost V 5 bases and J 0 bases, with 12 bases left between them. CDR1 is SNHLY, CDR2 FYNNEI, per germline. The CDR3 sequence is 15 residues long. The CDR3 DNA sequence: TGTGCCAGCAGTTTCGGACTCTCTAGCACAGATACGCAGTATTTT. Its translation is CASSFGLSSTDTQYF.

This sequence joins TRBV19 and TRBJ2-2, with D unclear. There are 13 residues in the CDR3. The V end was cut by 6 bases, the J end by 4 bases, with 9 bases between. Germline loops: CDR1 LNHDA, CDR2 SQIVND (reference sequence). CDR3 amino acids: CASRRVFTGELFF. The CDR3 bases are TGTGCCAGTAGGAGAGTTTTCACCGGGGAGCTGTTTTTT.

V usage is TRBV11-2 and J usage is TRBJ2-7; 8 nucleotides line up with TRBD2. The CDR3 covers 15 residues. Germline trimming cut 1 base from V and 6 bases from J; bases unmatched to any gene: 8. Germline CDR1 SGHAT, CDR2 FQNNGV. In DNA form, the CDR3 reads TGTGCCAGCAGCTTAGCGGGAGGGCCCTCAGGCGAGCAGTACTTC. Translated, it gives CASSLAGGPSGEQYF.

The rearrangement uses TRBV29-1 and TRBJ2-7; 9 nucleotides align to TRBD1. With 6 bases clipped from V and 4 bases from J, the junction kept 10 bases outside the gene matches. Per germline, CDR1 SQVTM and CDR2 ANQGSEA. The CDR3 consists of 14 residues. CDR3 in DNA: TGCAGCGTCGAACCGGGACAGGGTTTGTACGAGCAGTACTTC. This codes for CSVEPGQGLYEQYF.

The chain uses TRBV6-1 and TRBJ2-1; D is uncertain. This CDR3 contains 14 residues. Germline V gene lookup returns CDR1 MNHNS and CDR2 SASEGT. V lost 6 bases, J lost 7 bases, and 16 bases lay in between. The CDR3 sequence is CASRPTEIVNEQFF. The CDR3 DNA is TGTGCCAGCAGACCGACGGAGATTGTGAATGAGCAGTTCTTC.

The J gene is TRBJ1-5, the V gene TRBV27; 7 positions match TRBD1. CDR3 size: 14 residues. Per germline, CDR1 MNHEY and CDR2 SMNVEV (reference sequence). The V segment lost 2 bases and the J segment 5 bases; nucleotides outside the gene matches: 3. The CDR3 nucleotides are TGTGCCAGCAGTTTACTCACAGGGGATCAGCCCCAGCATTTT. Translation: CASSLLTGDQPQHF.

On this clone itself: With a much larger clone just one base away, this may be a read error. Other DNA sequences in the same sample also yield this CDR3. V is TRBV7-9 and J is TRBJ2-7; no clear D gene. The CDR3 runs to 11 residues. Trimming pared 5 bases from V and 3 bases from J, leaving 5 bases between. CDR1 is SEHNR and CDR2 is FQNEAQ in the germline V gene (reference sequence). The CDR3 DNA follows: TGTGCCAGCAGCCTAGACTACGAGCAGTACTTC. Its translation is CASSLDYEQYF. Drawing the rest from reference TRBV7-9 and TRBJ2-7, the complete variable domain is DTGVSQNPRHKITKRGQNVTFRCDPISEHNRLYWYRQTLGQGPEFLTYFQNEAQLEKSRLLSDRFSAERPKGSFSTLEIQRTEQGDSAMYLCASSLDYEQYFGPGTRLTVT.

The chain uses TRBV9 and TRBJ1-6; the D is unclear. V was pared by 4 bases and J by 4 bases, with 12 bases between. Germline V gene sequence: CDR1 SGDLS, CDR2 YYNGEE. This CDR3 comprises 15 residues. The CDR3 region has the DNA TGTGCCAGCAGCTCTAGCGGAGGATATAATTCACCCCTCCACTTT. Amino acids: CASSSSGGYNSPLHF.

This chain uses TRBV30 with TRBJ2-1; the D gene could be TRBD1 or TRBD2 (5 bases each). Trimming stripped 3 bases from V and 3 bases from J, with 12 bases between. CDR1 is GTSNPN, CDR2 SVGIG, per germline (reference sequence). This CDR3 is 14 amino acids long. CDR3 amino acids: CAWSTGTDYNEQFF. In DNA, the CDR3 is TGTGCCTGGAGCACCGGGACCGACTACAATGAGCAGTTCTTC.

This clone was picked up a small number of times. This sample also contains other DNA sequences that code for the same CDR3. Written as DNA, the CDR3 is TGTGCCAGCAGCGTGGGGGGTTCACCCCTCCACTTT. As protein: CASSVGGSPLHF. This chain links TRBV9 with TRBJ1-6; D may be TRBD1 (5 bases). V was cut by 2 bases and J by 9 bases, with 6 bases left in between. CDR3 length: 12 residues. Germline V gene data show CDR1 as SGDLS and CDR2 as YYNGEE.

V is TRBV23-1 and J is TRBJ2-7, with D possibly TRBD1 on 5 matching bases. TRBV23-1 is reported as an ORF; its role is uncertain. V was clipped by 3 bases and J by 4 bases, with 22 bases between them. This CDR3 has 17 amino acids. The CDR3 sequence is CASSQSPGMPQMYEQYF. The CDR3 coding sequence is TGCGCCAGCAGTCAGTCCCCAGGGATGCCGCAAATGTACGAGCAGTACTTC.

The chain couples TRBV10-3 to TRBJ2-3; D is undetermined. Trimming took off 3 bases at V and 0 bases at J, with 7 bases between the two ends. Germline CDR1 and CDR2: ENHRY and SYGVKD. This CDR3 is 14 amino acids long. The CDR3 region has the DNA TGTGCCATCAGTGATAAAACTAGCACAGATACGCAGTATTTT. Residues: CAISDKTSTDTQYF.

The V gene is TRBV4-1, the J gene TRBJ2-1; 12 nucleotides agree with TRBD2. From germline, CDR1 is MGHRA and CDR2 YSYEKL. This CDR3 contains 17 residues. Germline trimming cut 0 bases from V and 8 bases from J; bases unmatched to any gene: 8. The CDR3 spells CASSQEGLAGGRDEQFF. In DNA form, the CDR3 reads TGCGCCAGCAGCCAAGAAGGCCTAGCGGGGGGGCGGGATGAGCAGTTCTTC.

V usage is TRBV4-2 and J usage is TRBJ2-3, with TRBD1 identical over 11 bases. Germline assignment: CDR1 LGHNA and CDR2 YNFKEQ. The CDR3 runs to 15 residues. The J segment lost 3 bases and the V segment lost 6 bases, leaving 5 bases of the junction unmatched. The CDR3 sequence: CASRYRDRGTDTQYF. As DNA, the CDR3 is TGTGCCAGCAGATACCGGGACAGGGGGACAGATACGCAGTATTTT.

The sample holds one count of this clone. The chain carries TRBV29-1 and TRBJ2-3; TRBD1 or TRBD2 may be the D gene (5 bases each). The CDR3 is 13 residues long. The ends were cut back, 4 bases at V and 6 bases at J, with 14 bases in the middle. Germline CDR1 reads SQVTM; CDR2 reads ANQGSEA. The CDR3 bases are TGCAGCGTTGCGGGACCGTCCGTGGATACGCAGTATTTT. Protein product: CSVAGPSVDTQYF.

This clone was found once. This chain links TRBV28 with TRBJ1-4; D call uncertain. The germline gives CDR1 MDHEN, CDR2 SYDVKM. Trimming left V 9 bases short and J 0 bases short, with 8 bases between. The CDR3 is 13 amino acids. The CDR3: CASKDATNEKLFF. The CDR3 DNA sequence: TGTGCCAGTAAAGACGCAACTAATGAAAAACTGTTTTTT.

The chain has TRBV7-6 and TRBJ2-2; tentatively, D is TRBD1 (6 bases). The CDR3 sequence is 16 residues long. V gave up 1 base and J gave up 3 bases, with 12 bases separating them. The germline V gene encodes CDR1 SGHVS and CDR2 FNYEAQ. The CDR3 DNA reads as TGTGCCAGCAGCTTAGTTCCGGACAGATACACCGGGGAGCTGTTTTTT. It is translated as CASSLVPDRYTGELFF.

This clone was seen just once. V usage is TRBV27 and J usage is TRBJ2-5, with 7 bases that match TRBD1. Germline V gene lookup returns CDR1 MNHEY and CDR2 SMNVEV (reference sequence). Trimming at V came to 2 bases and at J to 2 bases, leaving 8 bases not matched to a gene. This CDR3 has 16 amino acids. The DNA for the CDR3 is TGTGCCAGCAGTTTAGTACCGGGACAGCCTCAAGAGACCCAGTACTTC. Amino acid sequence: CASSLVPGQPQETQYF.

This rearrangement joins TRBV5-4 to TRBJ1-2; D is ambiguous. In germline, CDR1 is SGHNT, CDR2 YYREEE (reference sequence). V shed 0 bases and J shed 2 bases, with 11 bases lying between them. The CDR3 runs to 15 residues. The CDR3: CASSLVGRQNYGYTF. The CDR3 DNA reads as TGTGCCAGCAGCTTGGTCGGGCGGCAAAACTATGGCTACACCTTC.

V usage is TRBV10-2 and J usage is TRBJ2-3; 7 positions agree with TRBD1. Per the germline V gene, CDR1 is WSHSY and CDR2 is SAAADI. The CDR3 has 12 residues. J lost 6 bases, V lost 3 bases, and 0 bases had no gene match. CDR3: CASSDRGDTQYF. The CDR3, as DNA: TGCGCCAGCAGTGACAGGGGGGATACGCAGTATTTT.